This T cell receptor beta chain was obtained from a study of T cell repertoires in cytomegalovirus infection. At least ten counts were recorded for this clonotype. Its specificity is unknown. Study findings and constraints: There were carriers of CMV plus the relevant HLA, and cumulative public TCR beta family frequency identified them. CMV-specific HLA-C-restricted TCR beta clonotypes dominated the ex vivo response.

TCRdb reanalysed the reads using MiXCR and keeps one entry per CDR3 protein. The sample holds hundreds of thousands of distinct CDR3 sequences; roughly a sixth are singletons and the top ten take about 12%. The sequenced sample was PBMCs. The receptor was derived from a human donor in good health (CMV status not recorded). Some clones in this sample may be carry-over from other donors' samples.

The CDR3 region has the DNA TGTGCCAGCAGCTTAGTTGGCAGGGTCGCGATTAATTCACCCCTCCACTTT. It specifies CASSLVGRVAINSPLHF. The genes are TRBV7-2 and TRBJ1-6, with D perhaps TRBD1 (5 bases). Germline V gives CDR1 SGHTA, CDR2 FQGNSA. Between the trimmed V and J ends, which lost 1 base and 6 bases, there was a span of 16 bases. This CDR3 spans 17 amino acids.